Presented here are 31 T cell receptor beta chains from one specimen sequenced in a study of T cell repertoires in cytomegalovirus infection. TCRdb re-called the reads with MiXCR, one entry per CDR3 protein. This repertoire shows fewer than 550,000 distinct CDR3 sequences, roughly 10% found once; its top ten account for roughly a tenth. Sequences were obtained from PBMCs. The source of these receptors is a human donor in good health (CMV status not recorded). Some clones in this sample may be carry-over from other donors' samples.

This CDR3 reads CASSHSDRVEQYF. The CDR3 DNA sequence: TGTGCCAGCAGCCATTCGGACAGGGTGGAGCAGTACTTC. The chain couples TRBV3-1 to TRBJ2-7; 8 nucleotides line up with TRBD1. Per the germline V gene, CDR1 is LGHDT and CDR2 is YNNKEL (reference sequence). The CDR3 runs to 13 residues. V was pared by 3 bases and J by 7 bases, with 5 bases of the junction left unmatched.

This clonotype was observed at least ten times. The chain links TRBV4-2 to TRBJ2-5, with TRBD2 identical over 13 bases. Per germline, CDR1 LGHNA and CDR2 YNFKEQ. Unmatched junction bases numbered 12, after V lost 4 bases and J lost 4 bases. The CDR3 extends over 18 amino acids. CDR3 loop: CASSPELAGGPRSETQYF. The CDR3 DNA reads TGTGCCAGCAGCCCCGAACTAGCGGGAGGGCCCCGGTCAGAGACCCAGTACTTC.

The rearrangement uses TRBV7-3 and TRBJ2-3, with D possibly matching TRBD1 (5 bases). Germline-derived CDR1 and CDR2 are SGHTA and FQGTGA. The germline V and J ends were trimmed by 0 bases and 6 bases, with 13 bases remaining between them. The CDR3 spans 15 residues. CDR3 in amino acids: CASSLTIQGLDTQYF. CDR3 bases: TGTGCCAGCAGCTTAACGATCCAGGGCTTGGATACGCAGTATTTT.

The table lists this clonotype with many counts. This chain uses TRBV7-9 with TRBJ1-4; tentatively, D is TRBD1 (5 bases). Germline V gene lookup returns CDR1 SEHNR and CDR2 FQNEAQ (reference sequence). The CDR3 length is 15 residues. V lost 3 bases and J 8 bases, leaving 16 bases between the germline ends. This CDR3 reads CASSLSLGQGEKLFF. CDR3 bases: TGTGCCAGCAGCTTGTCTTTGGGGCAGGGCGAAAAACTGTTTTTT.

Concerning this clonotype itself: A read error may be the cause here, since a much bigger clone is one base away. This chain connects TRBV27 to TRBJ2-1; D is undetermined. Germline V gene sequence: CDR1 MNHEY, CDR2 SMNVEV (reference sequence). V was cut by 5 bases and J by 3 bases, with 11 bases left in between. There are 14 residues in the CDR3. The CDR3 spells CASSPTDNYNEQFF. The CDR3 DNA follows: TGTGCCAGCAGTCCAACTGACAACTACAATGAGCAGTTCTTC.

This clonotype came up many times. The junction differs from germline at one of its ends, possibly a read error. CDR3 DNA sequence: TGTGCCAGCAGTCTAGCGTACCAGGGGGGTGGGGAGCAGTACTTC. Protein sequence: CASSLAYQGGGEQYF. This rearrangement joins TRBV12-3 or TRBV12-4 to TRBJ2-7; TRBD1 might be the D (7 bases). The CDR3 contains 15 residues.

This clonotype was detected ten times or more. The rearrangement links TRBV30 to TRBJ1-3, with no clear D. The CDR3 runs to 17 residues. Germline CDR1 is GTSNPN and CDR2 is SVGIG (reference sequence). V was pared by 2 bases and J by 0 bases, with 17 bases between. This CDR3 is CAWSNEASTYSGNTIYF. The CDR3 DNA sequence: TGTGCCTGGAGTAATGAGGCCTCGACTTACTCTGGAAACACCATATATTTT. Using reference TRBV30 and TRBJ1-3 for the parts outside the CDR3, the full variable domain is SQTIHQWPATLVQPVGSPLSLECTVEGTSNPNLYWYRQAAGRGLQLLFYSVGIGQISSEVPQNLSASRPQDRQFILSSKKLLLSDSGFYLCAWSNEASTYSGNTIYFGEGSWLTVV.

This clonotype has ten or more counts. V is TRBV6-1 and J is TRBJ1-1, with a weak D call TRBD1 (5 bases). The CDR3 has 17 residues. With 0 bases removed from V and 4 bases from J, the gap between germline ends came to 18 bases. Germline assignment: CDR1 MNHNS and CDR2 SASEGT. In DNA, the CDR3 is TGTGCCAGCAGTGAAGCGATCCGCTGGCAGGGAGTCACTGAAGCTTTCTTT. It yields the protein CASSEAIRWQGVTEAFF.

This clonotype was seen ten or more times. The rearrangement links TRBV4-1 to TRBJ1-5; D gene uncertain. The CDR3 consists of 15 residues. Deletions cut 1 base from V and 0 bases from J, with 7 bases between. Per the germline V gene, CDR1 is MGHRA and CDR2 is YSYEKL. For the CDR3, the DNA is TGCGCCAGCAGCCAAGTAGCGGATAGCAATCAGCCCCAGCATTTT. This encodes CASSQVADSNQPQHF.

The chain uses TRBV11-3 and TRBJ1-6; D is uncertain. The length of the CDR3 is 14 residues. The V end lost 0 bases, the J end lost 9 bases, and 9 bases lay between the germline ends. The V gene's germline CDR1 is SGHNT and CDR2 YENEEA. The CDR3 DNA follows: TGTGCCAGCAGCTTAGAACCGGCAGCTTCACCCCTCCACTTT. Its protein product is CASSLEPAASPLHF.

This clonotype was detected many times. The gene calls are TRBV6-5 and TRBJ2-2; perhaps TRBD1 as D (5 bases). This CDR3 comprises 15 residues. Germline CDR1 is MNHEY and CDR2 is SVGAGI. V lost 0 bases and J 2 bases, leaving 7 bases between the germline ends. The CDR3 loop is CASSYSDSNTGELFF. As DNA, the CDR3 is TGTGCCAGCAGTTACTCTGACAGTAACACCGGGGAGCTGTTTTTT.

V usage is TRBV29-1 and J usage is TRBJ2-5; 7 bases match TRBD2. Trimming at V came to 4 bases and at J to 10 bases, leaving 15 bases not matched to a gene. Germline V gene lookup returns CDR1 SQVTM and CDR2 ANQGSEA. There are 14 residues in the CDR3. CDR3 in DNA: TGCAGCGTTGGTTCTGGGACCGCGGGAGAAGTCCAGTACTTC. This codes for CSVGSGTAGEVQYF. The full variable domain, completed using reference TRBV29-1 and TRBJ2-5, is SAVISQKPSRDICQRGTSLTIQCQVDSQVTMMFWYRQQPGQSLTLIATANQGSEATYESGFVIDKFPISRPNLTFSTLTVSNMSPEDSSIYLCSVGSGTAGEVQYFGPGTRLLVL.

There are many counts of this clonotype. V gene TRBV7-2 combines with J gene TRBJ2-5, with D unclear. CDR3 length: 12 residues. Looked up from germline, CDR1 is SGHTA and CDR2 is FQGNSA. Trimming removed 4 bases at V and 0 bases at J, with 3 bases between. The CDR3 sequence: CASSWNQETQYF. Written as DNA, the CDR3 is TGTGCCAGCAGCTGGAACCAAGAGACCCAGTACTTC.

The chain couples TRBV19 to TRBJ2-2; no definite D call. Germline lookup yields CDR1 LNHDA and CDR2 SQIVND (reference sequence). The CDR3 is 16 residues long. With 1 base removed from V and 3 bases from J, the gap between germline ends came to 12 bases. The CDR3 is CASSIGARRYTGELFF. The CDR3 DNA follows: TGTGCCAGTAGTATAGGGGCCCGAAGGTACACCGGGGAGCTGTTTTTT. Together with reference TRBV19 and TRBJ2-2, the CDR3 gives the full variable domain: DGGITQSPKYLFRKEGQNVTLSCEQNLNHDAMYWYRQDPGQGLRLIYYSQIVNDFQKGDIAEGYSVSREKKESFPLTVTSAQKNPTAFYLCASSIGARRYTGELFFGEGSRLTVL.

J is TRBJ2-2 and V is TRBV3-1, with a tentative D call TRBD1 (5 bases). V was shortened by 1 base and J by 4 bases, with 13 bases between the two germline ends. The CDR3 runs to 16 residues. Germline V gives CDR1 LGHDT, CDR2 YNNKEL (reference sequence). CDR3 region: CASSQVLNTGTGELFF. The CDR3 DNA reads TGTGCCAGCAGCCAAGTGTTGAACACAGGCACCGGGGAGCTGTTTTTT.

The chain has TRBV2 and TRBJ2-7; 8 bases map to TRBD2. The germline V gene encodes CDR1 SNHLY and CDR2 FYNNEI. Losses at the gene ends were 5 bases for V and 2 bases for J; bases not matched to a gene: 8. The CDR3 runs to 15 residues. The CDR3 region is CASSRLAGYAYEQYF. In nucleotides, the CDR3 is TGTGCCAGCAGTCGCTTAGCGGGATATGCCTACGAGCAGTACTTC.

At least ten counts were recorded for this clonotype. The chain combines TRBV6-1 with TRBJ1-1; possibly TRBD1 for D (6 bases). Germline V gene data show CDR1 as MNHNS and CDR2 as SASEGT. V lost 5 bases to trimming and J lost 2 bases, with 15 bases between them. The CDR3 extends over 15 amino acids. The CDR3 loop is CASSSRRDTNTEAFF. CDR3 DNA: TGTGCCAGCAGTAGCCGCCGGGACACAAACACTGAAGCTTTCTTT.

This clonotype came up many times. This chain joins TRBV12-3 or TRBV12-4 and TRBJ1-5; 7 bases agree with TRBD1. V lost 5 bases, J lost 3 bases, and 4 bases stayed unmatched. The CDR3 loop spans 14 amino acids. CDR3 bases: TGTGCCAGCAGTACGACAGGGATCAATCAGCCCCAGCATTTT. Translation gives CASSTTGINQPQHF.

This clonotype was counted at least ten times. The chain combines TRBV7-8 with TRBJ2-5; TRBD1 aligns across 8 bases. The germline CDR1 and CDR2 sequences are SGHVS and FQNEAQ. The CDR3 runs 14 residues. Trimming took 4 bases from V and 4 from J; bases not matched to a gene: 5. CDR3 nucleotides: TGTGCCAGCAGCTCCACGACAGGGGCAGAGACCCAGTACTTC. This gives the protein CASSSTTGAETQYF.

V gene TRBV29-1 combines with J gene TRBJ2-1; 7 nucleotides line up with TRBD2. Trimming cost V 6 bases and J 7 bases; bases outside gene matches: 12. The CDR3 consists of 14 residues. From germline, CDR1 is SQVTM and CDR2 ANQGSEA. The CDR3 DNA sequence: TGCAGCGTGGTGGCGACTAGCAGCAGGAATGAGCAGTTCTTC. Protein product: CSVVATSSRNEQFF.

This clonotype was seen many times. V usage is TRBV7-4 and J usage is TRBJ1-1; D uncertain. V lost 1 base and J lost 1, with 22 bases in between. The germline V gene encodes CDR1 SGHVT and CDR2 SQSDAQ. This CDR3 contains 19 residues. The CDR3 is CASSLERNLRGEKNTEAFF. CDR3 DNA: TGTGCCAGCAGCTTAGAAAGGAACCTGCGCGGGGAAAAGAACACTGAAGCTTTCTTT.

This clonotype was counted at least ten times. The V call is TRBV24-1, the J call TRBJ2-7, with D perhaps TRBD1 (6 bases). The germline V gene encodes CDR1 KGHDR and CDR2 SFDVKD. Trimming shortened V by 1 base and J by 6 bases, and 6 bases separated the two germline ends. The CDR3 has 12 residues. This chain's CDR3 is CATSDFRGEQYF. The CDR3 DNA is TGTGCCACCAGTGATTTCAGGGGCGAGCAGTACTTC.

Comments on this clonotype: It may be a read error: a sequence one base away is much more abundant. The chain couples TRBV4-1 to TRBJ1-2; no reliable D call. V shed 4 bases and J shed 2 bases, with 14 bases lying between them. Germline assignment: CDR1 MGHRA and CDR2 YSYEKL. The CDR3 runs to 15 residues. CDR3 region: CASSRDYGLNYGYTF. CDR3 bases: TGCGCCAGCAGCCGAGATTACGGTTTGAACTATGGCTACACCTTC.

This clonotype was recorded a few times. V gene TRBV7-9 combines with J gene TRBJ2-7, with 8 bases aligning to TRBD1. The CDR3 is made up of 14 amino acids. Unmatched junction bases numbered 7, after V lost 5 bases and J lost 4 bases. In germline, CDR1 is SEHNR, CDR2 FQNEAQ (reference sequence). The CDR3 nucleotides are TGTGCCAGCAGCGAGGGACAGGCGTCTTACGAGCAGTACTTC. The encoded protein is CASSEGQASYEQYF.

The V gene is TRBV5-5, the J gene TRBJ2-3, with TRBD2 matching 12 bases. The CDR3 is 16 residues long. After removal of 4 bases from V and 4 bases from J, the junction contained 7 bases not matched to a gene. Germline V lookup: CDR1 SGHKS, CDR2 YYEKEE (reference sequence). The CDR3 spells CASSSLLAGGADTQYF. The CDR3 DNA reads TGTGCCAGCAGCAGCTTACTAGCGGGAGGAGCAGATACGCAGTATTTT.

The chain employs TRBV3-1 and TRBJ1-2; 10 bases align to TRBD1. The V and J ends lost 4 bases and 2 bases, in that order; junction bases with no gene match: 4. Germline CDR1 and CDR2: LGHDT and YNNKEL (reference sequence). This CDR3 spans 15 amino acids. The CDR3 DNA reads TGTGCCAGCAGCCCCGGGACAGGGGAAAACTATGGCTACACCTTC. This codes for CASSPGTGENYGYTF.

This clonotype was seen only a few times. The genes are TRBV27 and TRBJ2-6; TRBD1 matches 8 bases. This CDR3 has 17 amino acids. The V gene's germline CDR1 is MNHEY and CDR2 SMNVEV (reference sequence). Trimming removed 5 bases from V and 3 bases from J; junction bases left unmatched: 9. CDR3 protein: CASSPYQGAGGANVLTF. The CDR3 coding sequence is TGTGCCAGCAGTCCCTATCAGGGGGCAGGTGGGGCCAACGTCCTGACTTTC.

The sample holds many counts of this clonotype. The V call is TRBV19, the J call TRBJ2-7; 7 nucleotides line up with TRBD1. This CDR3 spans 15 amino acids. Germline V lookup: CDR1 LNHDA, CDR2 SQIVND (reference sequence). With 4 bases clipped from V and 3 bases from J, the junction kept 9 bases outside the gene matches. CDR3 nucleotides: TGTGCCAGTAGTACGATAGGACAGGTAAACTACGAGCAGTACTTC. This encodes CASSTIGQVNYEQYF.

This chain joins TRBV20-1 and TRBJ2-7; 11 bases are shared with TRBD2. CDR1 is DFQATT, CDR2 SNEGSKA, per germline (reference sequence). The trim removed 2 bases at V and 5 bases at J, leaving 5 bases unmatched. The CDR3 length is 14 residues. The CDR3 DNA sequence: TGCAGTGCTAGAACTAGCGGGAGAATGAACGAGCAGTACTTC. This gives the protein CSARTSGRMNEQYF.

A few counts support this clonotype. CDR3 coding DNA: TGTGCCAGCAGCCGAAAGCCCAGCGGGGGGGCTAACACCGGGGAGCTGTTTTTT. This translates into CASSRKPSGGANTGELFF. The chain uses TRBV3-1 and TRBJ2-2, with 10 bases fitting TRBD2. From germline, CDR1 is LGHDT and CDR2 YNNKEL (reference sequence). This CDR3 has 18 residues. Germline trimming cut 4 bases from V and 2 bases from J; bases unmatched to any gene: 10.

This clonotype was counted only a few times. The chain couples TRBV2 to TRBJ2-2; 11 bases are a match to TRBD2. This CDR3 has 17 residues. J gave up 1 base and V 7 bases, and 8 bases lay outside the gene matches. CDR1 SNHLY and CDR2 FYNNEI come from the germline V gene. CDR3 amino acids: CASTSSGRSLNTGELFF. CDR3 DNA: TGTGCCAGCACGTCTAGCGGGAGGTCCCTGAACACCGGGGAGCTGTTTTTT.